The rows below give T cell receptor beta chains drawn from one sample of a study of blood T cell repertoires in COVID-19. This table comes from immunoSEQ multiplex PCR, and its TCRdb copy is limited to in-frame clones, with some not included. This table has 95,000 to 150,000 clones, around 78% appearing once. Sample: peripheral blood. These receptors came from a man aged 70-80 years with acute or convalescent COVID-19. Each CDR3 is given with its conserved first and last residue. A D gene is named only where the DNA matches it firmly. Not every row has a clone size; where given, it reads once, few, many or a size class.

V gene	J gene	clone size	D gene	CDR3 DNA	CDR3 protein
TRBV14	TRBJ2-1	.	TRBD2	TGTGCCAGCAGCCAAGAGGTGACTAGCGGGGGCTCCTACAATGAGCAGTTCTTC	CASSQEVTSGGSYNEQFF
TRBV5-1	TRBJ1-2	few	TRBD1	TGCGCCAGCAGCTTGGGATCCGGGACAGGGGCCCCAAGGAACTATGGCTACACCTTC	CASSLGSGTGAPRNYGYTF
TRBV10-3	TRBJ2-3	.	TRBD2	TGTGCCATCAGTGACCGACTAGCGGGGGTCACAGATACGCAGTATTTT	CAISDRLAGVTDTQYF
TRBV19	TRBJ1-2	.	.	TGTGCCAGTAGTATAGATCTCCAGGCTCCTGACTATGGCTACACCTTC	CASSIDLQAPDYGYTF
TRBV4-2	TRBJ1-5	few	.	TGTGCCAGCAGCCAAAGCGATGTTGGCAATCAGCCCCAGCATTTT	CASSQSDVGNQPQHF
TRBV18	TRBJ1-3	.	TRBD1	TGTGCCAGCTCACCGGGGACAGTTCAGGAGGCTGGAAACACCATATATTTT	CASSPGTVQEAGNTIYF
TRBV5-1	TRBJ2-3	.	TRBD1	TGCGCCAGCAGCCGTCAGACAGGGGTTGGCACAGATACGCAGTATTTT	CASSRQTGVGTDTQYF
TRBV30	TRBJ1-2	medium-sized	.	TGTGCCTGGAGTGCAGGGCTCTATGGCTACACCTTC	CAWSAGLYGYTF
TRBV10-3	TRBJ1-5	.	TRBD1	TGTGCCATGTCCGGGACAGAAGGTCAGCCCCAGCATTTT	CAMSGTEGQPQHF
TRBV5-1	TRBJ2-3	.	TRBD1	TGCGCCAGCAGCTTACTACCGGGACAGGGGTTAGATACGCAGTATTTT	CASSLLPGQGLDTQYF
TRBV5-1	TRBJ2-6	.	.	TGCGCCAGCAGCCCGCCCCAGTCGTCCGGGGCCAACGTCCTGACTTTC	CASSPPQSSGANVLTF
TRBV6-2/TRBV6-3	TRBJ1-5	.	TRBD1	TGTGCCAGCAGTTCCGGGACAGGGGATTTCAATCAGCCCCAGCATTTT	CASSSGTGDFNQPQHF
TRBV7-2	TRBJ1-2	.	TRBD1	TGTGCCAGCAGCTCAAGGACAGGGGTTAACTATGGCTACACCTTC	CASSSRTGVNYGYTF
TRBV4-1	TRBJ1-2	.	.	TGCGCCAGCAGCCCGCAGGAAGCACATAACTATGGCTACACCTTC	CASSPQEAHNYGYTF
TRBV4-1	TRBJ2-5	once	.	TGCGCCAGCAGCCAAGGGGAGCGGCAAGAGACCCAGTACTTC	CASSQGERQETQYF
TRBV5-1	TRBJ2-3	.	TRBD2	TGCGCCAGCAGTAGAGCTAGCGGGGGGGCCCGCACAGATACGCAGTATTTT	CASSRASGGARTDTQYF
TRBV18	TRBJ1-6	.	.	TGTGCCAGCTCAAACGACCAGGGGCAGGATTCACCCCTCCACTTT	CASSNDQGQDSPLHF
TRBV19	TRBJ1-6	few	TRBD1	TGTGCCAGTAGTACCTCGGACAGGACCAATTCACCCCTCCACTTT	CASSTSDRTNSPLHF
TRBV7-9	TRBJ1-2	.	.	TGTGCCAGCAGCTTAGGCCAGGGGAATGGCTACACCTTC	CASSLGQGNGYTF
TRBV14	TRBJ1-2	.	.	TGTGCCAGCAGCCAAGACCGCGGGACCGCTGGGGGCTACACCTTC	CASSQDRGTAGGYTF
TRBV24-1	TRBJ1-5	.	TRBD1	TGTGCCACCAGTGATCGGACAGGGGGGATAAATCAGCCCCAGCATTTT	CATSDRTGGINQPQHF
TRBV6-1	TRBJ1-5	.	.	TGTGCCAGCAGTGAAGTTAGAACAGGGTGGCTGAAGAATCAGCCCCAGCATTTT	CASSEVRTGWLKNQPQHF
TRBV5-1	TRBJ2-6	once	.	TGCGCCAGCAGCCCAGGGTCTGGGGCCAACGTCCTGACTTTC	CASSPGSGANVLTF
TRBV7-3	TRBJ1-2	.	TRBD1	TGTGCCAGCAGCCCGGACAGGCTTAACTATGGCTACACCTTC	CASSPDRLNYGYTF
TRBV9	TRBJ2-7	few	.	TGTGCCAGCAGCTTAAGTAGCGACCTCTACGAGCAGTACTTC	CASSLSSDLYEQYF
TRBV29-1	TRBJ1-1	.	.	TGCAGCGGCCTAGGCAGAGGGGGCACTGAAGCTTTCTTT	CSGLGRGGTEAFF
TRBV14	TRBJ2-5	.	.	TGTGCCAGCAGCCTAGGTTACGGGGTGGAAAAAGAGACCCAGTACTTC	CASSLGYGVEKETQYF
TRBV10-3	TRBJ1-2	.	.	TGTGCCATCAGTGGGACAGACCTCTATGGCTACACCTTC	CAISGTDLYGYTF
TRBV5-1	TRBJ2-5	.	.	TGCGCCAGCAGCTTGTCAGGGGGGGAGACCCAGTACTTC	CASSLSGGETQYF
TRBV12-3/TRBV12-4	TRBJ2-4	.	TRBD1	TGTGCCAGCAGTCCGGGACAGGGCAACATTCAGTACTTC	CASSPGQGNIQYF
TRBV5-1	TRBJ2-4	.	.	TGCGCCAGCAGCCGGTCCGGGGGGCGGGCCAAAAACATTCAGTACTTC	CASSRSGGRAKNIQYF
TRBV4-2	TRBJ1-2	.	TRBD1	TGTGCCAGCAGCCAAGATCAAGGGGGCAGGGGATCTGGCTACACCTTC	CASSQDQGGRGSGYTF
TRBV6-5	TRBJ1-2	.	TRBD1	TGTGCCAGCAGTACCCGGACAGGGAAAGGCTACACCTTC	CASSTRTGKGYTF
TRBV4-3	TRBJ1-6	few	TRBD1	TGCGCCAGCAGCAAGGGGGCGTGGGGTAATTCACCCCTCCACTTT	CASSKGAWGNSPLHF
TRBV6-5	TRBJ2-7	.	TRBD2	TGTGCCAGCAGGGCCAGCGGGGGATACGAGCAGTACTTC	CASRASGGYEQYF
TRBV3-1/TRBV3-2	TRBJ1-1	.	.	TGTGCCAGCAGCCCCCGGGACATGCGTCCGGCTTTCTTT	CASSPRDMRPAFF
TRBV4-1	TRBJ2-5	.	.	TGCGCCAGCAGCCAAGGTGTGGGGGCCTCCCAAGAGACCCAGTACTTC	CASSQGVGASQETQYF
TRBV2	TRBJ1-6	.	TRBD1	TGTGCCAGCAGTCAGGGGACAGGGAATTCACCCCTCCACTTT	CASSQGTGNSPLHF
TRBV4-1	TRBJ1-4	.	TRBD1	TGCGCCAGCAGCCACCCCGGGACAGGGGGCACTGAAAAACTGTTTTTT	CASSHPGTGGTEKLFF
TRBV9	TRBJ2-7	few	.	TGTGCCAGCAATCCGGGACAAGCCGCCTACGAGCAGTACTTC	CASNPGQAAYEQYF
TRBV14	TRBJ2-4	.	TRBD1	TGTGCCAGCAGCCAAGACAGGGGGAGCATTCAGTACTTC	CASSQDRGSIQYF
TRBV7-2	TRBJ1-2	.	.	TGTGCCAGCAGCTCGAGAATTCGGGCAGGGGACGCGCGCTATGGCTACACCTTC	CASSSRIRAGDARYGYTF
TRBV12-5	TRBJ1-2	.	TRBD1	TGTGCTAGTGGTTTTAGTCTCCGGGACAGACCTAACTATGGCTACACCTTC	CASGFSLRDRPNYGYTF
TRBV12-3/TRBV12-4	TRBJ1-1	.	.	TGTGCCAGCAGGAGTCAATTGAACACTGAAGCTTTCTTT	CASRSQLNTEAFF
TRBV4-3	TRBJ1-1	.	.	TGCGCCAGCAGCCAAGACTTTGTGAACACTGAAGCTTTCTTT	CASSQDFVNTEAFF
TRBV5-1	TRBJ2-1	few	.	TGCGCCAGCAGCTTGGGACCGGGGAGCTCCTACAATGAGCAGTTCTTC	CASSLGPGSSYNEQFF
TRBV19	TRBJ2-1	.	.	TGTGCCAGTAGTATTGAGGGGGCAGGGGGGCTGGACAATGAGCAGTTCTTC	CASSIEGAGGLDNEQFF
TRBV7-9	TRBJ2-7	once	TRBD2	TGTGCCAGCAGCGGGGGGACTAGCGCGTTCTACGAGCAGTACTTC	CASSGGTSAFYEQYF
TRBV19	TRBJ1-2	.	TRBD1	TGTGCCAGTAGTATAGGAGGACAGGCCTTCTATGGCTACACCTTC	CASSIGGQAFYGYTF